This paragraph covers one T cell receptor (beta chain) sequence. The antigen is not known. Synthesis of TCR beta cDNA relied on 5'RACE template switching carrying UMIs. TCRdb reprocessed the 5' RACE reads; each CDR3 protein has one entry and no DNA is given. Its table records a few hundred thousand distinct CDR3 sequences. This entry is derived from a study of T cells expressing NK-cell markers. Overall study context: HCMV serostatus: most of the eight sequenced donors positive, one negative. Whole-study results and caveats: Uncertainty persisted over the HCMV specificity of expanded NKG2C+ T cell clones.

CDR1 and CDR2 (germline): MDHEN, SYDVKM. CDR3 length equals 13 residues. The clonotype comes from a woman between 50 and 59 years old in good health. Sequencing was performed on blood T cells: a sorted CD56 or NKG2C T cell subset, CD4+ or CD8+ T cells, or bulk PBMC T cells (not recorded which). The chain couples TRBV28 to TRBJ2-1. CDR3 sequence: CASSLIPNNEQFF.